The 26 T cell receptor beta chains below all came from one sample that was sequenced in a study of T-cell memory formation after mild COVID-19. TCRdb processed the 5' RACE reads anew with MiXCR; each CDR3 protein has one entry. The sample lists just under 50,000 distinct CDR3 sequences, 10% to 15% occurring once. The sequencing input was PBMCs or a T cell subset sorted from them (not recorded which). Receptor source: a young man who had mild COVID-19 (a few samples of this study predate the infection). Cell type and time point are not known.

CDR3 region: CSARDRSPYGYTF. DNA for the CDR3: TGCAGTGCACGGGACAGAAGCCCCTATGGCTACACCTTC. V is TRBV20-1 and J is TRBJ1-2; 7 bases are a match to TRBD1. The germline gives CDR1 DFQATT, CDR2 SNEGSKA (reference sequence). The junction had 8 bases not matched to a gene; V was cut back by 6 bases and J by 4 bases. The CDR3 length is 13 residues.

The sample holds a few counts of this clonotype. The V gene is TRBV5-1, the J gene TRBJ2-1, with TRBD2 as a possible D gene (5 bases). This CDR3 is 18 amino acids long. With 1 base removed from V and 5 bases from J, the gap between germline ends came to 22 bases. Germline loops: CDR1 SGHRS, CDR2 YFSETQ. The CDR3 DNA sequence: TGCGCCAGCAGCTTGTGGGCGTCTAGCCCAGCCATGAACAATGAGCAGTTCTTC. As protein: CASSLWASSPAMNNEQFF. Supplemented by reference TRBV5-1 and TRBJ2-1, the full variable domain reads KAGVTQTPRYLIKTRGQQVTLSCSPISGHRSVSWYQQTPGQGLQFLFEYFSETQRNKGNFPGRFSGRQFSNSRSEMNVSTLELGDSALYLCASSLWASSPAMNNEQFFGPGTRLTVL.

This rearrangement joins TRBV6-5 to TRBJ1-5; unclear D gene. With 6 bases removed from V and 7 bases from J, the gap between germline ends came to 13 bases. Looked up from germline, CDR1 is MNHEY and CDR2 is SVGAGI. CDR3 size: 13 residues. This CDR3 is CASRPTVNQPQHF. CDR3 bases: TGTGCCAGCAGGCCTACAGTCAACCAGCCCCAGCATTTT.

The chain has TRBV5-1 and TRBJ2-1; D is ambiguous. The V gene lost 0 bases and the J gene lost 2 bases, with 15 bases spanning the gap. Germline values: CDR1 SGHRS, CDR2 YFSETQ. The CDR3 contains 17 residues. The CDR3 reads CASSLGLGGVTYNEQFF. CDR3 nucleotides: TGCGCCAGCAGCTTGGGCCTTGGTGGGGTAACCTACAATGAGCAGTTCTTC.

This clonotype was seen ten or more times. The rearrangement links TRBV28 to TRBJ1-5; D gene uncertain. CDR1 and CDR2 (germline): MDHEN, SYDVKM. The V gene lost 3 bases and the J gene lost 5 bases, with 8 bases spanning the gap. This CDR3 region has 13 residues. The chain's CDR3 is CASSLIRDQPQHF. CDR3 nucleotides: TGTGCCAGCAGTTTGATTAGGGATCAGCCCCAGCATTTT.

CDR3 residues: CASSQGPGTDTQYF. The CDR3 DNA sequence: TGTGCCAGCAGCCAAGGACCAGGTACAGATACGCAGTATTTT. This sequence joins TRBV14 and TRBJ2-3; D not certain. CDR3 length: 14 residues. Trimming shortened V by 1 base and J by 3 bases, and 8 bases separated the two germline ends. Germline V lookup: CDR1 SGHDN, CDR2 FVKESK.

The V and J genes are TRBV10-2 and TRBJ2-7; no clear D gene. Germline V gene sequence: CDR1 WSHSY, CDR2 SAAADI. The V end lost 7 bases, the J end lost 7 bases, and 14 bases lay between the germline ends. The CDR3 totals 12 residues. The CDR3 DNA follows: TGCGCCAGCATGCCGACCGCTTTGGAGCAGTACTTC. The encoded protein is CASMPTALEQYF.

This clonotype occurred many times. The genes are TRBV18 and TRBJ2-2, with D maybe TRBD2 (5 bases). Trimming left V 1 base short and J 2 bases short, with 11 bases between. Looked up from germline, CDR1 is KGHSH and CDR2 is LQKENI. CDR3 length: 16 residues. This chain's CDR3 is CASSPRAAANTGELFF. In nucleotides, the CDR3 is TGTGCCAGCTCACCACGGGCAGCGGCTAACACCGGGGAGCTGTTTTTT.

This clonotype was counted only a few times. The chain carries TRBV5-1 and TRBJ2-3; 10 bases map to TRBD2. The CDR3 contains 16 residues. The V gene end was trimmed by 0 bases and the J gene end by 4 bases; junction bases not matched to a gene: 5. Germline CDR1 SGHRS, CDR2 YFSETQ. This CDR3 is CASSLGSGGRPDTQYF. As DNA, the CDR3 is TGCGCCAGCAGCTTGGGTAGCGGGGGGCGGCCAGATACGCAGTATTTT.

Only a few counts were recorded for this clonotype. The chain is built from TRBV6-1 and TRBJ2-2; D may be TRBD1 or TRBD2 (6 bases each). The CDR3 loop spans 17 amino acids. Trimming cost V 5 bases and J 2 bases, with 18 bases left between them. Germline V gene sequence: CDR1 MNHNS, CDR2 SASEGT. CDR3 nucleotide sequence: TGTGCCAGCAGTTTCCCGGGGGCAGATTATAACACCGGGGAGCTGTTTTTT. This gives the protein CASSFPGADYNTGELFF.

There are a few counts of this clonotype. V and J are TRBV30 and TRBJ2-7, with unresolved D. The V end lost 7 bases, the J end lost 0 bases, and 13 bases lay between the germline ends. The CDR3 covers 13 residues. The germline CDR1 and CDR2 sequences are GTSNPN and SVGIG (reference sequence). CDR3 nucleotide sequence: TGTGCCTCAGACATAGAAAGCTCCTACGAGCAGTACTTC. Translation: CASDIESSYEQYF.

Ten or more counts support this clonotype. One end of the junction does not line up with germline, which may come from a read error. V gene TRBV5-1 combines with J gene TRBJ1-1; D call uncertain. This CDR3 region has 12 residues. Germline V gene lookup returns CDR1 SGHRS and CDR2 YFSETQ. CDR3 DNA: TGTGCCAGCAGCTTAGTAGGCACTGAAGCTTTCTTT. Translation gives CASSLVGTEAFF.

This sequence joins TRBV20-1 and TRBJ2-1; D may be TRBD2 (5 bases). The CDR3 sequence is 12 residues long. Germline assignment: CDR1 DFQATT and CDR2 SNEGSKA (reference sequence). V lost 6 bases to trimming and J lost 6 bases, with 12 bases between them. The CDR3 region is CSALSLANEQFF. As DNA, the CDR3 is TGCAGTGCCCTCTCTCTAGCCAATGAGCAGTTCTTC.

This rearrangement joins TRBV5-1 to TRBJ1-6; D ambiguous. Germline assignment: CDR1 SGHRS and CDR2 YFSETQ. Trimming removed 0 bases from V and 7 bases from J, with 8 bases in between. The CDR3 is 14 residues long. The CDR3 loop reads CASSLDKSNSPLHF. CDR3 nucleotides: TGCGCCAGCAGCTTGGACAAGTCAAATTCACCCCTCCACTTT. The complete variable domain, with remaining parts taken from reference TRBV5-1 and TRBJ1-6, reads KAGVTQTPRYLIKTRGQQVTLSCSPISGHRSVSWYQQTPGQGLQFLFEYFSETQRNKGNFPGRFSGRQFSNSRSEMNVSTLELGDSALYLCASSLDKSNSPLHFGNGTRLTVT.

The genes are TRBV7-8 and TRBJ1-5; no clear D. This CDR3 comprises 13 residues. V lost 1 base, J lost 6 bases, and 7 bases lay in between. Germline V CDR1 and CDR2: SGHVS, FQNEAQ. Written as DNA, the CDR3 is TGTGCCAGCAGCTTAGGGCGGGGTCAGCCCCAGCATTTT. It encodes CASSLGRGQPQHF.

The chain combines TRBV6-5 with TRBJ2-7; TRBD1 matches 8 bases. V gave up 6 bases and J gave up 0 bases; unmatched junction bases: 7. Germline V gene sequence: CDR1 MNHEY, CDR2 SVGAGI. The CDR3 covers 15 residues. The CDR3 DNA reads as TGTGCCAGCAGCCCAGGGACAGGAAGCTCCTACGAGCAGTACTTC. This encodes CASSPGTGSSYEQYF.

This rearrangement joins TRBV20-1 to TRBJ2-3; tentatively, D is TRBD2 (6 bases). With 6 bases removed from V and 1 base from J, the gap between germline ends came to 11 bases. The germline CDR1 and CDR2 sequences are DFQATT and SNEGSKA (reference sequence). The CDR3 spans 13 residues. CDR3 region: CSAKGLGTDTQYF. The CDR3 DNA reads TGCAGTGCCAAGGGACTTGGCACAGATACGCAGTATTTT.

The rearrangement uses TRBV19 and TRBJ2-1, with 8 bases fitting TRBD1. The CDR3 contains 12 residues. Germline trimming cut 8 bases from V and 5 bases from J; bases unmatched to any gene: 2. CDR1 and CDR2 from the germline V gene are LNHDA and SQIVND (reference sequence). The CDR3 coding sequence is TGTGCCAGTGCGGACAGGGACAATGAGCAGTTCTTC. Translating it yields CASADRDNEQFF.

This clonotype was picked up a small number of times. The CDR3, as DNA: TGCAGTGCTAGAGATAGCGGGGGGGCCAATGAGCAGTTCTTC. Translating gives CSARDSGGANEQFF. The chain carries TRBV20-1 and TRBJ2-1, with 11 bases identical to TRBD2. The CDR3 extends over 14 amino acids. Germline V gene sequence: CDR1 DFQATT, CDR2 SNEGSKA (reference sequence). J lost 6 bases, V lost 0 bases, and 1 base had no gene match.

V usage is TRBV5-6 and J usage is TRBJ1-2; D remains ambiguous. This CDR3 contains 11 residues. The germline V and J ends were trimmed by 4 bases and 7 bases, with 8 bases remaining between them. Germline loops: CDR1 SGHDT, CDR2 YYEEEE. In DNA, the CDR3 is TGTGCCAGCAGCACCAGCTTTGGCTACACCTTC. Translating it yields CASSTSFGYTF. Using reference TRBV5-6 and TRBJ1-2 for the parts outside the CDR3, the full variable domain is DAGVTQSPTHLIKTRGQQVTLRCSPKSGHDTVSWYQQALGQGPQFIFQYYEEEERQRGNFPDRFSGHQFPNYSSELNVNALLLGDSALYLCASSTSFGYTFGSGTRLTVV.

This clonotype was seen at least ten times. J is TRBJ2-3 and V is TRBV5-4; no definite D call. CDR1 SGHNT and CDR2 YYREEE come from the germline V gene (reference sequence). V was trimmed by 3 bases and J by 0 bases, leaving 8 bases between them. The CDR3 contains 14 residues. The chain's CDR3 is CASSSSFSTDTQYF. DNA of the CDR3: TGTGCCAGCAGCTCCAGTTTTAGCACAGATACGCAGTATTTT.

A few counts support this clonotype. The chain carries TRBV7-2 and TRBJ2-5; D is ambiguous. CDR1 is SGHTA and CDR2 is FQGNSA in the germline V gene. CDR3 length: 13 residues. Between the trimmed V and J ends, which lost 0 bases and 4 bases, there was a span of 6 bases. The CDR3 bases are TGTGCCAGCAGCTTAGCTCACCGAGAGACCCAGTACTTC. This gives the protein CASSLAHRETQYF.

For the CDR3, the DNA is TGCGCCAGCAGCTCGGGGCGAGGCACAGATACGCAGTATTTT. It codes for CASSSGRGTDTQYF. This chain links TRBV5-1 with TRBJ2-3; D tentatively reads TRBD1 or TRBD2 (5 bases each). Deletions cut 3 bases from V and 1 base from J, with 9 bases between. The germline CDR1 and CDR2 sequences are SGHRS and YFSETQ. This CDR3 region has 14 residues.

The gene calls are TRBV7-9 and TRBJ2-2; weak D call: TRBD2 (5 bases). The CDR3 covers 12 residues. Germline V gene data show CDR1 as SEHNR and CDR2 as FQNEAQ (reference sequence). Trimming cost V 5 bases and J 9 bases, with 10 bases left between them. The CDR3 loop is CASSPRTRELFF. CDR3 nucleotide sequence: TGTGCCAGCAGCCCTAGGACTCGGGAGCTGTTTTTT.

A few counts support this clonotype. V and J are TRBV6-2 or TRBV6-3 and TRBJ2-7, with 9 positions matching TRBD1. This CDR3 contains 18 residues. CDR1 is MNHEY, CDR2 SVGEGT, per germline. V dropped 2 bases and J dropped 1; count of bases not matched to a gene: 12. CDR3 in DNA: TGTGCCAGCAGTTACCACCGGGACAGGGAGGGTTTTTCCTACGAGCAGTACGTC. The encoded protein is CASSYHRDREGFSYEQYV.

The chain combines TRBV2 with TRBJ1-1; a weak D match, TRBD1 (5 bases). Germline V lookup: CDR1 SNHLY, CDR2 FYNNEI. Trimming pared 7 bases from V and 0 bases from J, leaving 12 bases between. This CDR3 spans 14 amino acids. This chain's CDR3 is CASIAGRMNTEAFF. CDR3 DNA sequence: TGTGCCAGCATAGCGGGGCGGATGAACACTGAAGCTTTCTTT.